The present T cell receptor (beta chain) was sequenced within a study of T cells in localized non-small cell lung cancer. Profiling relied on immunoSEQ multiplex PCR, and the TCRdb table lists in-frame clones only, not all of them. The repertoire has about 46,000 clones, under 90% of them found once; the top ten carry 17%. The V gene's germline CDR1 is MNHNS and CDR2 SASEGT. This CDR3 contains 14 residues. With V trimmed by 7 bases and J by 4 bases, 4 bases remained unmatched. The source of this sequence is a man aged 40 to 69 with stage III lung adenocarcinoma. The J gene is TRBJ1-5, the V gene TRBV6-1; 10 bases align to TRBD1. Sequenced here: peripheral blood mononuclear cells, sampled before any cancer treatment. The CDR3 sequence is CASTRTGGNQPQHF. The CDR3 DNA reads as TGTGCCAGCACCAGGACAGGGGGAAATCAGCCCCAGCATTTT.